The rows below give T cell receptor beta chains drawn from one sample of a study of T cells in Graves' hyperthyroidism and ophthalmopathy. TCRdb used MiXCR to reprocess the multiplex PCR reads, holding one entry per CDR3 protein. The data hold approximately 700,000 distinct CDR3 sequences, with 16% observed a single time. The sequenced material came from blood. These receptors were collected from a man between 18 and 35 years old with Graves' hyperthyroidism. Both conserved end residues are part of each CDR3. D genes are given only for firm matches. Expanded clones are given a class, and other clones once, few, many or no size at all.

V gene	J gene	clone size	D gene	CDR3 DNA	CDR3 protein
TRBV11-2	TRBJ1-5	many	NA	TGTGCCAGCAGCTTAGTAGGAGGGAAGCAGCCCCAGCATTTT	CASSLVGGKQPQHF
TRBV24-1	TRBJ2-2	NA	NA	TGTGCCACCAGTGAACAGACAAGGGCCGGGGAGCTGTTTTTT	CATSEQTRAGELFF
TRBV6-5	TRBJ2-7	NA	TRBD1	TGTGCCAGCAGTTTAAAGGACAGGGGGCCCTACGAGCAGTACTTC	CASSLKDRGPYEQYF
TRBV2	TRBJ1-6	NA	NA	TGTGCCAGCAGTGAAGCGGGACGGAATTCACCCCTCCACTTT	CASSEAGRNSPLHF
TRBV9	TRBJ2-7	many	TRBD2	TGTGCCAGCTCGCCACTAGCGGACTCCTACGAGCAGTACTTC	CASSPLADSYEQYF
TRBV7-2	TRBJ2-1	many	NA	TGTGCCAGCAGCTTCCTTAGCGGTAGCTCCTACAATGAGCAGTTCTTC	CASSFLSGSSYNEQFF
TRBV5-6	TRBJ1-4	NA	NA	TGTGCCAGCAGCCGGGATAATGAAAAACTGTTTTTT	CASSRDNEKLFF
TRBV19	TRBJ2-1	NA	TRBD2	TGTGCCAGTGCCCCTGGACTAGCGGGGAACAATGAGCAGTTCTTC	CASAPGLAGNNEQFF
TRBV20-1	TRBJ2-7	few	TRBD2	TGCAGTGCTAGAGAGCTAGCGGGACGCGAGCAGTACTTC	CSARELAGREQYF
TRBV20-1	TRBJ2-6	few	TRBD2	TGCAGTGCTAGGATAGCGGGAGATAACTCTGGGGCCAACGTCCTGACTTTC	CSARIAGDNSGANVLTF
TRBV13	TRBJ2-7	NA	NA	TGTGCCAGCAGCTTCGGGATGGTTGGCGAGCAGTACTTC	CASSFGMVGEQYF
TRBV12-3/TRBV12-4	TRBJ2-7	many	TRBD2	TGTGCCAGCAGTTTTCGGCTGGGCGGGAGGAGCTCCTACGAGCAGTACTTC	CASSFRLGGRSSYEQYF
TRBV5-1	TRBJ2-5	few	TRBD2	TGCGCCAGCAGCGTGCTTAGCGGGGCCCAGTACTTC	CASSVLSGAQYF
TRBV2	TRBJ2-7	NA	TRBD2	TGTGCCAGCAGACAGACTAGCGGAGATTACGAGCAGTACTTC	CASRQTSGDYEQYF
TRBV12-3/TRBV12-4	TRBJ2-7	few	TRBD2	TGTGCCAGCAGTTCCACCCGGACTAGAGTTGGCGAGCAGTACTTC	CASSSTRTRVGEQYF
TRBV25-1	TRBJ2-2	few	TRBD2	TGTGCCAGCAGTGCCCCGGGACTAGCGGGAGCGGTCGGGGAGCTGTTTTTT	CASSAPGLAGAVGELFF
TRBV19	TRBJ2-1	once	TRBD2	TGTGCCAGTAGTATAGTCGGAAGCGGGAGCTCCTACAATGAGCAGTTCTTC	CASSIVGSGSSYNEQFF
TRBV6-2/TRBV6-3	TRBJ2-7	many	NA	TGTGCCAGCAGTTACTCTCTGACCTACGAGCAGTACTTC	CASSYSLTYEQYF
TRBV28	TRBJ1-1	many	NA	TGTGCCAGCAGTTTAGGTAGCACTCCGGGAGGAACTGAAGCTTTCTTT	CASSLGSTPGGTEAFF
TRBV28	TRBJ2-6	many	TRBD1	TGTGCCAGCAGCCCAGACAGGGCCGGGGCCAACGTCCTGACTTTC	CASSPDRAGANVLTF
TRBV2	TRBJ2-7	many	NA	TGTGCCAGCAGTCAACCGGGCCTCATCTCCTACGAGCAGTACTTC	CASSQPGLISYEQYF
TRBV28	TRBJ2-3	many	TRBD2	TGTGCCAGCACCAAAGCGGGAATCATCGATACGCAGTATTTT	CASTKAGIIDTQYF
TRBV3-1	TRBJ2-7	many	NA	TGTGCCAGCAGCCGAAGGGGTAGCGGTCTAGGGGATTCCTACGAGCAGTACTTC	CASSRRGSGLGDSYEQYF
TRBV6-1	TRBJ2-7	many	TRBD2	TGTGCCAGCAGCCCGAGGACTAGCGGGGAGAGCTCCTACGAGCAGTACTTC	CASSPRTSGESSYEQYF
TRBV12-3/TRBV12-4	TRBJ1-2	many	TRBD1	TGTGCCAGCAGTTTTGGGGACAGGTCTTCTAACTATGGCTACACCTTC	CASSFGDRSSNYGYTF
TRBV4-3	TRBJ2-7	NA	NA	TGCGCCAGCAGCCTATGGGTCCAGGGCACCTACGAGCAGTACTTC	CASSLWVQGTYEQYF
TRBV2	TRBJ2-2	many	NA	TGTGCCAGCAGTGCTTCTAGAAACACCGGGGAGCTGTTTTTT	CASSASRNTGELFF
TRBV5-1	TRBJ2-7	few	NA	TGCGCCAGCAGCTTAGACACGGGGGCCTACGAGCAGTACTTC	CASSLDTGAYEQYF
TRBV6-1	TRBJ2-1	many	TRBD2	TGTGCCAGCAGTAGTAGCGGGAGTTGGGTCAATGAGCAGTTCTTC	CASSSSGSWVNEQFF
TRBV20-1	TRBJ2-1	few	NA	TGCAGTGCTAGAGAAACGGGGGCCTCCTACAATGAGCAGTTCTTC	CSARETGASYNEQFF
TRBV5-5	TRBJ2-3	many	NA	TGTGCCAGCACTTATGGCGTCGACACAGATACGCAGTATTTT	CASTYGVDTDTQYF
TRBV7-9	TRBJ1-2	few	NA	TGTGCCAGCAGCCCTCCGGGACATTTATTCTATGGCTACACCTTC	CASSPPGHLFYGYTF
TRBV5-4	TRBJ2-7	few	NA	TGTGCCAGCAGTAAGCGTGAGGACGAGCAGTACTTC	CASSKREDEQYF
TRBV6-1	TRBJ2-1	NA	TRBD2	TGTGCCAGCAGTCTCGCGGCTAGCGGGCCCTACAATGAGCAGTTCTTC	CASSLAASGPYNEQFF
TRBV20-1	TRBJ2-1	many	TRBD2	TGCAGTGCCCCTTTACTAGCGGGAGGAAGATACAATGAGCAGTTCTTC	CSAPLLAGGRYNEQFF
TRBV20-1	TRBJ2-1	NA	NA	TGCAGTGCTAGGTGGGGGTCGGACTCCTACAATGAGCAGTTCTTC	CSARWGSDSYNEQFF
TRBV7-9	TRBJ2-3	many	TRBD1	TGTGCCAGCATAACGGAGGACAGGAGATCAGATACGCAGTATTTT	CASITEDRRSDTQYF
TRBV11-2	TRBJ2-3	many	NA	TGTGCCAGCAGCTTAGGGGCGGGAGATACGCAGTATTTT	CASSLGAGDTQYF
TRBV20-1	TRBJ2-3	many	TRBD1	TGCAGTGCCCTTTCAGGGACAGGCGCAGATACGCAGTATTTT	CSALSGTGADTQYF
TRBV28	TRBJ1-4	NA	NA	TGTGCCAGCAGTTTATTGGGGGGGCGCACTGAAAAACTGTTTTTT	CASSLLGGRTEKLFF
TRBV4-1	TRBJ2-1	few	NA	TGCGCCAGCAGGAGCCACGGGAGTAGGTACAATGAGCAGTTCTTC	CASRSHGSRYNEQFF
TRBV6-2/TRBV6-3	TRBJ2-7	few	NA	TGTGCCAGCAGTTACTCCCAGGGCGGGCAGCAGTACTTC	CASSYSQGGQQYF
TRBV20-1	TRBJ1-3	NA	NA	TGCAGTGCTCATAACCTACAAAAAGCGGGAAACACCATATATTTT	CSAHNLQKAGNTIYF
TRBV28	TRBJ1-2	NA	TRBD1	TGTGCCAGCACCCCGACAGGGCCCAACTATGGCTACACCTTC	CASTPTGPNYGYTF
TRBV12-3/TRBV12-4	TRBJ2-3	NA	TRBD2	TGTGCCAGCAGTTTGGTGTCTGTTCCAGGGGGACTAGCGGGTGGCACAGATACGCAGTATTTT	CASSLVSVPGGLAGGTDTQYF
TRBV3-1	TRBJ2-7	many	NA	TGTGCCAGCAGCCAAGAGGTAGGCAACGAGCAGTACTTC	CASSQEVGNEQYF